A single sample gave rise to the 2 T cell receptor beta chains below, sequenced in a study of blood T cell repertoires in COVID-19. Method: immunoSEQ multiplex PCR; TCRdb's copy keeps in-frame clones and lacks some. The data show some 98,000 clones, 80% seen once. Source material: peripheral blood. These receptors all come from a human donor in a cohort sampled during active COVID-19.

The J gene is TRBJ2-7, the V gene TRBV24-1, with 9 bases lining up with TRBD1. The CDR3 consists of 15 residues. With V trimmed by 2 bases and J by 4 bases, 5 bases remained unmatched. Germline V gives CDR1 KGHDR, CDR2 SFDVKD. This CDR3 is CATSDSRTGEYEQYF. CDR3 DNA: TGTGCCACCAGTGATTCCCGGACAGGGGAGTACGAGCAGTACTTC.

This chain links TRBV21-1 with TRBJ2-7; the table's D call, TRBD2, was not checked against the DNA. TRBV21-1 is marked as a pseudogene. The CDR3 sequence is 16 residues long. CDR3 coding DNA: TGTGCCAGCAGCAAATGGCGTCCTAGCGCGACCTACGAGCAGTACTTC. Translation gives CASSKWRPSATYEQYF.